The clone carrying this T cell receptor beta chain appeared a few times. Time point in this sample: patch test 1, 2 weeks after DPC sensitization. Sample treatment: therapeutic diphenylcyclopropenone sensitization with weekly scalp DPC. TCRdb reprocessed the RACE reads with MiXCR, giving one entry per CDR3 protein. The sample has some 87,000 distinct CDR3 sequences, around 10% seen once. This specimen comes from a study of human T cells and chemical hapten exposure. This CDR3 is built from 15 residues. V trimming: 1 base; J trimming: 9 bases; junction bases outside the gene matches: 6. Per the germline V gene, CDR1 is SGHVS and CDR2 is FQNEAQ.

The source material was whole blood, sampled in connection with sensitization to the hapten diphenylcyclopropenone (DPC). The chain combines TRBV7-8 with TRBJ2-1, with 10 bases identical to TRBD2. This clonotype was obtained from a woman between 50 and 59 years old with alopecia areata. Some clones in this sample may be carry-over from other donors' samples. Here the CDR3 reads CASSLVASGSGEQFF. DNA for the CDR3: TGTGCCAGCAGCTTAGTAGCTAGCGGGAGCGGTGAGCAGTTCTTC.